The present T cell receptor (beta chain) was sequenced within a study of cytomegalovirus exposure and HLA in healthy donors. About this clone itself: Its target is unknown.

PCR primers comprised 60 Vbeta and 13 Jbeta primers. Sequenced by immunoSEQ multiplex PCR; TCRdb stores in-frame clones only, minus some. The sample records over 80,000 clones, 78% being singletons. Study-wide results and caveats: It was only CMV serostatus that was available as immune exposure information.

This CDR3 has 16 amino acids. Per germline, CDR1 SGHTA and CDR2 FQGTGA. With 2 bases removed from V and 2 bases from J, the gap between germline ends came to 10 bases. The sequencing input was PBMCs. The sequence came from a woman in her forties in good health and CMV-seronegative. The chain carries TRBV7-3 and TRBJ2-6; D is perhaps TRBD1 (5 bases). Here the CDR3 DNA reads TGTGCCAGCAGCTTAGATATAGGGGCTGGGGCCAACGTCCTGACTTTC. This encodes CASSLDIGAGANVLTF.